This entry lists 11 T cell receptor beta chains sequenced from one sample in a study of shared clonotypes between healthy human individuals. The table came from immunoSEQ multiplex PCR; TCRdb's copy has only in-frame clones and leaves some out. The top ten hold about 0.38% of the sample, which has 2 million to 3 million clones, 90% to 95% seen once. Sequencing was done on a sample of naive CD4+ T cells from PBMCs. Subset noted: CD45RA+ positively selected. These receptor sequences come from a man younger than 35 in good health. Some clones in this sample may be carry-over from other donors' samples.

This rearrangement joins TRBV6-5 to TRBJ2-7, with 9 bases that match TRBD2. CDR1 MNHEY and CDR2 SVGAGI come from the germline V gene. The CDR3 has 15 residues. V was pared by 6 bases and J by 5 bases, with 11 bases of the junction left unmatched. The DNA of the CDR3 is TGTGCCAGCAGGGGGCTTAGCGGGAGCCCCCACGAGCAGTACTTC. Translating it yields CASRGLSGSPHEQYF.

The chain uses TRBV4-2 and TRBJ2-1; 12 bases line up with TRBD2. CDR3 size: 17 residues. With V trimmed by 6 bases and J by 9 bases, 15 bases remained unmatched. Looked up from germline, CDR1 is LGHNA and CDR2 is YNFKEQ. CDR3 bases: TGTGCCAGCAGTCGCGAGACTAGCGGGAGTGCGTTGGGTGAGCAGTTCTTC. Protein: CASSRETSGSALGEQFF.

The CDR3 nucleotides are TGTGCCAGCAGCGTTCTAGCGGGGAGGACAGATACGCAGTATTTT. This encodes CASSVLAGRTDTQYF. The gene calls are TRBV5-8 and TRBJ2-3; 9 positions agree with TRBD2. The CDR3 is 15 amino acids. J gave up 3 bases and V 4 bases, and 6 bases lay outside the gene matches. The germline CDR1 and CDR2 sequences are SGHTS and YDEGEE.

The DNA for the CDR3 is TGTGCCAGCAGTACCCGACGGCGGAATGCTTATGGCTACACCTTC. Translated: CASSTRRRNAYGYTF. The rearrangement links TRBV6-5 to TRBJ1-2; D not certain. The CDR3 spans 15 residues. Per germline, CDR1 MNHEY and CDR2 SVGAGI. Trimming left V 5 bases short and J 5 bases short, with 18 bases between.

CDR3 sequence reads: CASSPSQRGEKLFF. In DNA, the CDR3 is TGCGCCAGCAGCCCCTCTCAAAGGGGGGAAAAACTGTTTTTT. The genes are TRBV5-1 and TRBJ1-4, with D possibly TRBD1 on 6 matching bases. Looked up from germline, CDR1 is SGHRS and CDR2 is YFSETQ. This CDR3 spans 14 amino acids. V shed 4 bases and J shed 8 bases, with 15 bases lying between them.

The chain links TRBV10-2 to TRBJ1-5; D gene uncertain. The germline CDR1 and CDR2 sequences are WSHSY and SAAADI. The CDR3 sequence is 14 residues long. The germline V and J ends were trimmed by 5 bases and 0 bases, with 8 bases remaining between them. The CDR3 region has the DNA TGCGCCAGCAGTTCATCGTCTAGCAATCAGCCCCAGCATTTT. This translates into CASSSSSSNQPQHF.

This clone was observed once. J is TRBJ1-2 and V is TRBV10-3, with 9 positions matching TRBD1. V gave up 4 bases and J gave up 8 bases; unmatched junction bases: 8. CDR1 and CDR2 from the germline V gene are ENHRY and SYGVKD. The CDR3 sequence is 14 residues long. As DNA, the CDR3 is TGTGCCATCAGTGGGGACAGGGTAGAATCCGGCTACACCTTC. It codes for CAISGDRVESGYTF.

Remarks on this clone: The identical CDR3 is also encoded by other nucleotide sequences in the sample. The V and J genes are TRBV11-2 and TRBJ2-1; possibly TRBD2 for D (5 bases). The CDR3 has 16 amino acids. The V and J ends lost 1 base and 0 bases respectively, with 10 bases between them. Germline V gives CDR1 SGHAT, CDR2 FQNNGV. The CDR3 DNA sequence: TGTGCCAGCAGCTTAGTAGGCGGGCGCTCCTACAATGAGCAGTTCTTC. Translation gives CASSLVGGRSYNEQFF.

The CDR3 sequence is CASSLTDDSNQPQHF. The CDR3 nucleotides are TGCGCCAGCAGCCTGACAGATGATAGCAATCAGCCCCAGCATTTT. The rearrangement links TRBV5-1 to TRBJ1-5, with D tentatively TRBD1 (5 bases). V lost 4 bases and J 0 bases, leaving 11 bases between the germline ends. The CDR3 has 15 amino acids. CDR1 and CDR2 from the germline V gene are SGHRS and YFSETQ.

The rearrangement joins TRBV7-2 to TRBJ1-2, with 7 bases lining up with TRBD1. The CDR3 extends over 14 amino acids. V shed 1 base and J 6 bases; nucleotides not matched to a gene: 5. Germline V CDR1 and CDR2: SGHTA, FQGNSA. As DNA, the CDR3 is TGTGCCAGCAGCTTAGTGGGACAGTACAATGGCTACACCTTC. Encoded protein: CASSLVGQYNGYTF.

V is TRBV9 and J is TRBJ2-1; D is undetermined. The V end was cut by 2 bases, the J end by 7 bases, with 10 bases between. Looked up from germline, CDR1 is SGDLS and CDR2 is YYNGEE. There are 13 residues in the CDR3. Here the CDR3 DNA reads TGTGCCAGCAGCGTTGCGGACCGGAATGAGCAGTTCTTC. It is translated as CASSVADRNEQFF.